The 11 T cell receptor beta chains below were found in one sample sequenced in a study of cytomegalovirus exposure and HLA in healthy donors. The data were produced by immunoSEQ multiplex PCR, yet TCRdb's version contains in-frame clones alone and is incomplete. The table shows tens of thousands of clones, with roughly 91% occurring only once. Material for sequencing was PBMCs. These receptors were collected from a man between 18 and 35 years old in good health and CMV-seronegative.

The chain has TRBV5-1 and TRBJ2-4; 8 bases line up with TRBD2. This CDR3 comprises 14 residues. From germline, CDR1 is SGHRS and CDR2 YFSETQ. Trimming removed 5 bases from V and 8 bases from J; junction bases left unmatched: 9. The CDR3 loop reads CASSDGGVAHIQYF. DNA of the CDR3: TGCGCCAGCAGTGACGGGGGGGTAGCGCACATTCAGTACTTC.

The V gene is TRBV6-5, the J gene TRBJ1-5; D gene unclear. CDR1 is MNHEY and CDR2 is SVGAGI in the germline V gene. The V end was cut by 0 bases, the J end by 3 bases, with 9 bases between. This CDR3 spans 15 amino acids. CDR3 nucleotides: TGTGCCAGCAGTTACTCGCGGCACCACAATCAGCCCCAGCATTTT. Its protein product is CASSYSRHHNQPQHF.

About this clone itself: The junction and the germline gene differ at one end; a read error may be behind it. V is TRBV7-7 and J is TRBJ2-3; 8 bases are a match to TRBD1. This CDR3 region has 15 residues. Germline CDR1 is SSHAT and CDR2 is FNYEAQ (reference sequence). The CDR3 DNA is TGTGCTAGCAGCTTAGGAGCAGGGGGCCCAGATACGCAGTATTTT. Translated, it gives CASSLGAGGPDTQYF.

The chain employs TRBV5-1 and TRBJ2-5; 8 positions match TRBD1. Germline CDR1 and CDR2: SGHRS and YFSETQ. The length of the CDR3 is 15 residues. The V segment lost 0 bases and the J segment 5 bases; nucleotides outside the gene matches: 6. DNA of the CDR3: TGCGCCAGCAGCTTGGGCAGGGGGCGCGATGAGACCCAGTACTTC. This gives the protein CASSLGRGRDETQYF.

V and J are TRBV5-1 and TRBJ2-3; D might be TRBD2 (6 bases). This CDR3 is 17 amino acids long. V was cut by 2 bases and J by 1 base, with 17 bases left in between. CDR1 is SGHRS and CDR2 is YFSETQ in the germline V gene. Written as DNA, the CDR3 is TGCGCCAGCAGCTTCGACGTCGGGAGTGGGGGCACAGATACGCAGTATTTT. Its translation is CASSFDVGSGGTDTQYF.

This clone was recorded once. The chain joins TRBV28 to TRBJ2-7; D gene unclear. The V end lost 5 bases, the J end lost 0 bases, and 5 bases lay between the germline ends. CDR1 MDHEN and CDR2 SYDVKM come from the germline V gene. The CDR3 is 12 amino acids. CDR3 sequence (DNA): TGTGCCAGCAGTCTACCCTCCTACGAGCAGTACTTC. This encodes CASSLPSYEQYF.

This clone was detected a few times. CDR3 nucleotide sequence: TGTGCCATCAGTGAGGGACAGGTGAACACTGAAGCTTTCTTT. Translation gives CAISEGQVNTEAFF. This chain uses TRBV10-3 with TRBJ1-1; TRBD1 matches 7 bases. The germline gives CDR1 ENHRY, CDR2 SYGVKD. The CDR3 is 14 residues long. V gave up 2 bases and J gave up 0 bases; unmatched junction bases: 0.

V is TRBV9 and J is TRBJ2-3; perhaps TRBD2 as D (6 bases). The germline V and J ends were trimmed by 0 bases and 7 bases, with 18 bases remaining between them. The CDR3 runs to 16 residues. Germline-derived CDR1 and CDR2 are SGDLS and YYNGEE. Here the CDR3 DNA reads TGTGCCAGCAGCGTAGCTTCGGCGATAGGCGGGAATACGCAGTATTTT. Protein: CASSVASAIGGNTQYF. Looking up the rest from reference TRBV9 and TRBJ2-3 gives the full variable domain: DSGVTQTPKHLITATGQRVTLRCSPRSGDLSVYWYQQSLDQGLQFLIQYYNGEERAKGNILERFSAQQFPDLHSELNLSSLELGDSALYFCASSVASAIGGNTQYFGPGTRLTVL.

The V gene is TRBV11-3, the J gene TRBJ2-1, with D perhaps matching TRBD2 (6 bases). V dropped 4 bases and J dropped 9 bases, with 25 bases sitting between them. This CDR3 spans 17 amino acids. The V gene's germline CDR1 is SGHNT and CDR2 YENEEA. The CDR3 reads CASSYNIRDSTTGEQFF. The CDR3 bases are TGTGCCAGCAGCTACAACATCCGGGACTCTACTACAGGTGAGCAGTTCTTC.

The rearrangement links TRBV7-3 to TRBJ2-3; 12 nucleotides line up with TRBD2. Looked up from germline, CDR1 is SGHTA and CDR2 is FQGTGA. This CDR3 is 18 amino acids long. J lost 0 bases, V lost 2 bases, and 6 bases had no gene match. The CDR3 bases are TGTGCCAGCAGCTTACTAGCGGGGGGGACAGTAAGCACAGATACGCAGTATTTT. It yields the protein CASSLLAGGTVSTDTQYF.

The V and J genes are TRBV27 and TRBJ2-2; D might be TRBD1 (6 bases). This CDR3 is 17 amino acids long. In germline, CDR1 is MNHEY, CDR2 SMNVEV (reference sequence). V lost 4 bases to trimming and J lost 4 bases, with 19 bases between them. The CDR3 here is CASSSQPTGMSTGELFF. CDR3 coding DNA: TGTGCCAGCAGTTCCCAGCCCACAGGGATGAGCACCGGGGAGCTGTTTTTT.